This T cell receptor beta chain derives from a study of early T cells in non-severe SARS-CoV-2 infection. The overall study: Unsorted whole-blood RNA was sequenced in bulk, leaving chains unpaired. General study points: Comparison of clonotypes with VDJdb favored anti-spike CD8 responses while missing private and CD4 specificities.

Trimming pared 9 bases from V and 0 bases from J, leaving 18 bases between. The CDR3 totals 16 residues. Per germline, CDR1 LNHDA and CDR2 SQIVND (reference sequence). On this clonotype itself: The antigen remains undetermined.

Attached unique molecular identifiers marked individual cDNA molecules. MiXCR was run by TCRdb on the 5' RACE reads, yielding one entry per CDR3 protein. The sample has under 75,000 distinct CDR3 sequences; roughly 12% are singletons. This TCR was sampled from an adult who was a healthcare worker with PCR-confirmed SARS-CoV-2 infection or an uninfected control (not recorded which). V gene TRBV19 combines with J gene TRBJ1-5; D gene uncertain. The sequenced material came from whole blood. The CDR3 DNA sequence: TGTGCCAGCGGGAAACAAGAAGGGTATAGCAATCAGCCCCAGCATTTT. This translates into CASGKQEGYSNQPQHF.